Each of the 21 T cell receptor beta chains below was sequenced from the same sample in a study of T-cell memory formation after mild COVID-19 (dated by TCRdb to the early 2020s). Receptor libraries were prepared by 5' RACE. The instrument given in TCRdb is Illumina NovaSeq 6000. The raw public reads went through TCRdb reprocessing: fastp at Q25, MiXCR clone calling, in-frame beta chains kept. Entries that share a CDR3 protein sequence are merged under the most common genes and DNA. The sample table holds 350,000 to 450,000 distinct CDR3 sequences, of which 20% were seen once. Roughly 8% of the sample is taken by the ten largest. Sequencing used PBMCs or a T cell subset sorted from them (not recorded which). Every receptor here comes from an adult woman who had mild COVID-19 (a few samples of this study predate the infection). The sample titles of this study are shuffled in the database, so cell type and time point are left out; the donor was told from shared clones.

The chain employs TRBV19 and TRBJ2-1; TRBD1 aligns across 7 bases. The germline CDR1 and CDR2 sequences are LNHDA and SQIVND (reference sequence). J lost 3 bases, V lost 4 bases, and 3 bases had no gene match. CDR3 length equals 14 residues. CDR3 residues: CASSRGTVYNEQFF. Written as DNA, the CDR3 is TGTGCCAGTAGTAGGGGGACAGTCTACAATGAGCAGTTCTTC.

As DNA, the CDR3 is TGTGCCAGCAGTATTAGCGGGAGAGTAAGCACAGATACGCAGTATTTT. This codes for CASSISGRVSTDTQYF. The chain joins TRBV12-3 or TRBV12-4 to TRBJ2-3; TRBD2 agrees at 9 bases. The CDR3 length is 16 residues. V lost 5 bases to trimming and J lost 0 bases; unmatched junction nucleotides: 6.

CDR3 bases: TGTGCCAGCAGTTCTCCACAGGGAGGCACTGAAGCTTTCTTT. This sequence encodes CASSSPQGGTEAFF. The gene calls are TRBV6-5 and TRBJ1-1; weak D call: TRBD1 (6 bases). The V end was cut by 4 bases, the J end by 4 bases, with 13 bases between. Germline V gene lookup returns CDR1 MNHEY and CDR2 SVGAGI. The CDR3 runs 14 residues.

This clonotype appeared a few times. The chain is built from TRBV12-3 or TRBV12-4 and TRBJ1-5; D is unclear. Between the trimmed V and J ends, which lost 3 bases and 2 bases, there was a span of 14 bases. The CDR3 length is 16 residues. DNA for the CDR3: TGTGCCAGCAGTTTTGTGGGGAGTAGTGGCAATCAGCCCCAGCATTTT. Amino acids: CASSFVGSSGNQPQHF.

The J gene is TRBJ2-1, the V gene TRBV4-2; possibly TRBD1 for D (6 bases). This CDR3 has 12 amino acids. V lost 4 bases, J lost 14 bases, and 15 bases lay in between. From germline, CDR1 is LGHNA and CDR2 YNFKEQ. In DNA form, the CDR3 reads TGTGCCAGCAGCCTAGGAACAGGGTCTGAGTTCTTC. Protein: CASSLGTGSEFF.

The chain joins TRBV7-3 to TRBJ2-1; D might be TRBD2 (6 bases). V was trimmed by 3 bases and J by 3 bases, leaving 18 bases between them. CDR3 length equals 17 residues. Germline CDR1 reads SGHTA; CDR2 reads FQGTGA. Here the CDR3 reads CASSLGQGGLRYNEQFF. For the CDR3, the DNA is TGTGCCAGCAGCTTGGGGCAAGGAGGGCTTCGCTACAATGAGCAGTTCTTC.

The rearrangement uses TRBV29-1 and TRBJ1-1; D remains ambiguous. Germline V gene sequence: CDR1 SQVTM, CDR2 ANQGSEA. V shed 2 bases and J shed 0 bases, with 10 bases lying between them. The CDR3 loop spans 14 amino acids. This CDR3 reads CSVELDGLNTEAFF. The CDR3 nucleotides are TGCAGCGTTGAACTCGACGGACTGAACACTGAAGCTTTCTTT.

This clonotype turned up a few times. This chain links TRBV12-3 or TRBV12-4 with TRBJ2-2; 7 positions match TRBD1. Unmatched junction bases numbered 9, after V lost 5 bases and J lost 3 bases. The length of the CDR3 is 16 residues. The CDR3 region is CASSLRFRGYTGELFF. The CDR3 DNA is TGTGCCAGCAGTCTCCGGTTCAGGGGGTACACCGGGGAGCTGTTTTTT.

There are a few counts of this clonotype. The gene calls are TRBV20-1 and TRBJ1-5; no clear D gene. CDR3 length: 10 amino acids. Germline-derived CDR1 and CDR2 are DFQATT and SNEGSKA (reference sequence). The V gene lost 7 bases and the J gene lost 5 bases, with 6 bases spanning the gap. Here the CDR3 DNA reads TGCAGTGTTAGTGATCAGCCCCAGCATTTT. It is translated as CSVSDQPQHF.

J is TRBJ2-7 and V is TRBV7-9, with 8 nucleotides matching TRBD1. This CDR3 region has 17 residues. Germline trimming cut 4 bases from V and 0 bases from J; bases unmatched to any gene: 11. Germline CDR1 and CDR2: SEHNR and FQNEAQ (reference sequence). CDR3 amino acids: CASSSLLRTGPSYEQYF. The DNA for the CDR3 is TGTGCCAGCAGCTCGTTATTACGGACAGGGCCCTCCTACGAGCAGTACTTC.

The V call is TRBV5-1, the J call TRBJ2-3; TRBD2 aligns across 8 bases. J lost 2 bases, V lost 2 bases, and 7 bases had no gene match. This CDR3 region has 16 residues. Germline CDR1 is SGHRS and CDR2 is YFSETQ. CDR3: CASSFRLASITDTQYF. CDR3 in DNA: TGCGCCAGCAGCTTCAGACTAGCGAGCATCACAGATACGCAGTATTTT.

This chain links TRBV7-6 with TRBJ1-1; 7 nucleotides match TRBD1. The CDR3 covers 17 residues. The junction had 14 bases not matched to a gene; V was cut back by 2 bases and J by 5 bases. Germline assignment: CDR1 SGHVS and CDR2 FNYEAQ. The CDR3 is CASSLRGQGTARTEAFF. Here the CDR3 DNA reads TGTGCCAGCAGCTTACGTGGGCAGGGGACAGCGCGGACTGAAGCTTTCTTT.

This clonotype was seen many times. This chain links TRBV20-1 with TRBJ1-2; TRBD1 matches 9 bases. Germline CDR1 and CDR2: DFQATT and SNEGSKA (reference sequence). The CDR3 totals 15 residues. V dropped 6 bases and J dropped 4; count of bases not matched to a gene: 12. The CDR3 bases are TGCAGTGCCTCCCCGGGACAGGGCGCTTCCTATGGCTACACCTTC. Amino acid sequence: CSASPGQGASYGYTF.

V is TRBV6-1 and J is TRBJ1-1, with D uncertain. Germline-derived CDR1 and CDR2 are MNHNS and SASEGT. V lost 2 bases and J 6 bases, leaving 10 bases between the germline ends. The CDR3 is 13 residues long. CDR3 residues: CASSETVRSEAFF. In DNA form, the CDR3 reads TGTGCCAGCAGTGAAACCGTCCGATCTGAAGCTTTCTTT.

The chain is built from TRBV18 and TRBJ1-4; possible D gene TRBD1, 5 bases. CDR3 length: 14 amino acids. CDR1 and CDR2 from the germline V gene are KGHSH and LQKENI. The V end lost 0 bases, the J end lost 7 bases, and 9 bases lay between the germline ends. CDR3 loop: CASSPPGPSEKLFF. CDR3 DNA sequence: TGTGCCAGCTCACCACCGGGACCTTCTGAAAAACTGTTTTTT.

Only a few counts were recorded for this clonotype. This chain links TRBV18 with TRBJ2-7; either TRBD1 or TRBD2 may supply D (5 bases each). CDR3 size: 17 residues. V lost 3 bases and J lost 6, with 24 bases in between. Germline CDR1 is KGHSH and CDR2 is LQKENI. CDR3 nucleotide sequence: TGTGCCAGCTCACCTAATACTCCGGGACCCCTCTCTCTCGAGCAGTACTTC. Amino acids: CASSPNTPGPLSLEQYF.

This clonotype was found a few times. The chain couples TRBV6-5 to TRBJ2-5, with D perhaps being TRBD1 or TRBD2 (5 bases each). Looked up from germline, CDR1 is MNHEY and CDR2 is SVGAGI. V was shortened by 8 bases and J by 1 base, with 14 bases between the two germline ends. This CDR3 contains 14 residues. This chain's CDR3 is CASAKRTFQETQYF. CDR3 coding DNA: TGTGCCAGCGCTAAGCGGACATTCCAAGAGACCCAGTACTTC.

This clonotype was seen ten or more times. The J gene is TRBJ2-7, the V gene TRBV20-1; weak D call: TRBD1 (5 bases). Trimming removed 6 bases from V and 4 bases from J, with 16 bases in between. CDR1 and CDR2 (germline): DFQATT, SNEGSKA (reference sequence). The CDR3 covers 13 residues. The chain's CDR3 is CSAPSPGAYEQYF. CDR3 bases: TGCAGTGCCCCCAGCCCTGGGGCTTACGAGCAGTACTTC.

This clonotype was seen a single time. V gene TRBV6-1 combines with J gene TRBJ1-2; D is unresolved. V lost 1 base and J 3 bases, leaving 6 bases between the germline ends. Germline values: CDR1 MNHNS, CDR2 SASEGT. The CDR3 consists of 13 residues. In DNA form, the CDR3 reads TGTGCCAGCAGTGAAGACAATGACTATGGCTACACCTTC. It codes for CASSEDNDYGYTF.

The chain carries TRBV7-9 and TRBJ1-2; D may be TRBD1 (6 bases). Trimming pared 3 bases from V and 5 bases from J, leaving 19 bases between. In germline, CDR1 is SEHNR, CDR2 FQNEAQ (reference sequence). This CDR3 contains 16 residues. The DNA of the CDR3 is TGTGCCAGCAGCTTCGCGGACAGCGAGGTGGGGTATGGCTACACCTTC. Protein product: CASSFADSEVGYGYTF.

Remarks on this clonotype: Mismatch with germline at one junction end may stem from a read error. The chain combines TRBV7-9 with TRBJ2-1; a possible D gene is TRBD2 (5 bases). CDR1 and CDR2 (germline): SEHNR, FQNEAQ (reference sequence). This CDR3 is built from 10 residues. The CDR3, as DNA: TGTGTAATCGGGGAGACAAGGGTAGTCTTC. It yields the protein CVIGETRVVF. The full variable domain, its missing parts supplied by reference TRBV7-9 and TRBJ2-1, is DTGVSQNPRHKITKRGQNVTFRCDPISEHNRLYWYRQTLGQGPEFLTYFQNEAQLEKSRLLSDRFSAERPKGSFSTLEIQRTEQGDSAMYLCVIGETRVVFGPGTRLTVL.